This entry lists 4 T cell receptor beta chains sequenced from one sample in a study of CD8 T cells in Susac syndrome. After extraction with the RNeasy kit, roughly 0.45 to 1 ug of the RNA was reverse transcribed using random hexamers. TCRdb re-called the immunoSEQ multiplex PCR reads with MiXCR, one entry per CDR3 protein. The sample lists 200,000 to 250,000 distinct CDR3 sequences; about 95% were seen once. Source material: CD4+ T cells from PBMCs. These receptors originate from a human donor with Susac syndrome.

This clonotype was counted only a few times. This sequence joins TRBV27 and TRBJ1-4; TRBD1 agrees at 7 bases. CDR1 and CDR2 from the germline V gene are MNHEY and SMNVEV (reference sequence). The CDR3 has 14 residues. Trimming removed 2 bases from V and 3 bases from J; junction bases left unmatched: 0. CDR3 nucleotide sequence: TGTGCCAGCAGTTTACAGGGGGCTAATGAAAAACTGTTTTTT. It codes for CASSLQGANEKLFF. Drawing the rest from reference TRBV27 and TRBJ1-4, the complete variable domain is EAQVTQNPRYLITVTGKKLTVTCSQNMNHEYMSWYRQDPGLGLRQIYYSMNVEVTDKGDVPEGYKVSRKEKRNFPLILESPSPNQTSLYFCASSLQGANEKLFFGSGTQLSVL.

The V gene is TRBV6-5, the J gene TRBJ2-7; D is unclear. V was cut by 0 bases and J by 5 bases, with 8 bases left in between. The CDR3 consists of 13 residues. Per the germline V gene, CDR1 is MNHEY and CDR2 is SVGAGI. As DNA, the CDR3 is TGTGCCAGCAGTTACTCGCTTGTAAACGAGCAGTACTTC. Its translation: CASSYSLVNEQYF.

The CDR3 region has the DNA TGTGCCAGCAGCCCAAGTAGAACCTACGAGCAGTACTTC. Translated: CASSPSRTYEQYF. The chain recombines TRBV7-3 with TRBJ2-7, with D hard to call. The CDR3 has 13 residues. Trimming shortened V by 5 bases and J by 2 bases, and 10 bases separated the two germline ends. CDR1 and CDR2 from the germline V gene are SGHTA and FQGTGA. Using reference TRBV7-3 and TRBJ2-7 for the parts outside the CDR3, the full variable domain is GAGVSQTPSNKVTEKGKYVELRCDPISGHTALYWYRQSLGQGPEFLIYFQGTGAADDSGLPNDRFFAVRPEGSVSTLKIQRTERGDSAVYLCASSPSRTYEQYFGPGTRLTVT.

The CDR3 region is CASSRRQVAGELFF. In DNA, the CDR3 is TGTGCCAGCAGCCGACGACAGGTAGCAGGGGAGCTGTTTTTT. The chain carries TRBV14 and TRBJ2-2, with a possible D match to TRBD1 (6 bases). The V gene's germline CDR1 is SGHDN and CDR2 FVKESK. The germline V and J ends were trimmed by 4 bases and 8 bases, with 14 bases remaining between them. The CDR3 runs to 14 residues.